One and the same sample provided the 31 T cell receptor beta chains below, sequenced in a study of human T cells and chemical hapten exposure. From the RACE reads, TCRdb called clonotypes with MiXCR, one entry per CDR3 protein. The sample lists around 130,000 distinct CDR3 sequences, roughly 12% occurring once. Time point reported: patch test 2, 6 weeks after DPC sensitization. Documented treatment: therapeutic diphenylcyclopropenone sensitization with weekly scalp DPC. The input for sequencing was whole blood, taken in connection with sensitization to the hapten diphenylcyclopropenone (DPC). The receptors shown here come from a woman between 45 and 60 years old with alopecia areata. Some clones in this sample may be carry-over from other donors' samples.

This rearrangement joins TRBV20-1 to TRBJ2-7, with D perhaps assigned TRBD1 or TRBD2 (5 bases each). The CDR3 totals 12 residues. Trimming stripped 3 bases from V and 2 bases from J, with 8 bases between. Germline V gene data show CDR1 as DFQATT and CDR2 as SNEGSKA (reference sequence). Here the CDR3 reads CSASPGPYEQYF. In nucleotides, the CDR3 is TGCAGTGCTAGTCCGGGACCCTACGAGCAGTACTTC.

This clonotype was seen more than once but under ten times. The chain employs TRBV14 and TRBJ2-1; 12 nucleotides match TRBD2. V shed 1 base and J 0 bases; nucleotides not matched to a gene: 10. CDR1 is SGHDN, CDR2 FVKESK, per germline. This CDR3 is 20 amino acids long. CDR3 sequence reads: CASSQVWLAGGSSSYNEQFF. CDR3 sequence (DNA): TGTGCCAGCAGCCAAGTTTGGCTAGCGGGAGGGTCTAGCTCCTACAATGAGCAGTTCTTC.

This clonotype was seen many times. V is TRBV20-1 and J is TRBJ2-5, with 15 bases aligning to TRBD2. This CDR3 has 17 residues. Germline CDR1 DFQATT, CDR2 SNEGSKA (reference sequence). The V segment lost 1 base and the J segment 0 bases; nucleotides outside the gene matches: 3. Here the CDR3 reads CSARAGTSGRYQETQYF. CDR3 bases: TGCAGTGCTAGAGCCGGGACTAGCGGGAGGTACCAAGAGACCCAGTACTTC.

The sample holds a few counts of this clonotype. V gene TRBV6-2 or TRBV6-3 combines with J gene TRBJ2-2; TRBD1 is a possible D gene (5 bases). Germline lookup yields CDR1 MNHEY and CDR2 SVGEGT. V was cut by 2 bases and J by 1 base, with 8 bases left in between. CDR3 length equals 15 residues. CDR3 bases: TGTGCCAGCAGTTACGCTAGGGGGAACACCGGGGAGCTGTTTTTT. Its translation: CASSYARGNTGELFF.

This clonotype was counted only a few times. The V call is TRBV11-2, the J call TRBJ2-7; D gene unclear. The CDR3 runs to 13 residues. Germline V lookup: CDR1 SGHAT, CDR2 FQNNGV. Trimming removed 1 base at V and 6 bases at J, with 10 bases between. In nucleotides, the CDR3 is TGTGCCAGCAGCTTAGCCAGGCGCCGCGAGCAGTACTTC. Translation: CASSLARRREQYF.

Only a few counts were recorded for this clonotype. The V and J genes are TRBV3-1 and TRBJ2-7; TRBD1 aligns across 9 bases. CDR3 size: 15 residues. Losses at the gene ends were 6 bases for V and 5 bases for J; bases not matched to a gene: 11. Germline V gene data show CDR1 as LGHDT and CDR2 as YNNKEL (reference sequence). The CDR3 DNA follows: TGTGCCAGCAGTCACCTTAGACAGGGGGGGGACGAGCAGTACTTC. It translates to CASSHLRQGGDEQYF.

The gene calls are TRBV11-2 and TRBJ2-5, with 8 bases aligning to TRBD2. V trimming: 0 bases; J trimming: 4 bases; junction bases outside the gene matches: 1. The germline V gene has CDR1 SGHAT and CDR2 FQNNGV. This CDR3 contains 14 residues. The CDR3 reads CASSLEGTRETQYF. CDR3 DNA: TGTGCCAGCAGCTTAGAAGGGACTAGAGAGACCCAGTACTTC.

The CDR3 DNA follows: TGTGCCAGCAGTGCGTCAGAAGTAGCGCCCCAGCATTTT. This gives the protein CASSASEVAPQHF. This chain joins TRBV25-1 and TRBJ1-5, with D unclear. Trimming removed 4 bases at V and 9 bases at J, with 13 bases between. This CDR3 spans 13 amino acids. Per germline, CDR1 MGHDK and CDR2 SYGVNS.

The sample holds a few counts of this clonotype. The genes are TRBV30 and TRBJ1-5; D not certain. This CDR3 contains 16 residues. V was clipped by 3 bases and J by 0 bases, with 15 bases between them. CDR1 and CDR2 (germline): GTSNPN, SVGIG (reference sequence). The CDR3 DNA reads TGTGCCTGGAGGGATCCCCCCGGCGATAGCAATCAGCCCCAGCATTTT. This translates into CAWRDPPGDSNQPQHF.

In this sample, this clonotype turned up many times. The rearrangement links TRBV28 to TRBJ1-4, with a possible D match to TRBD1 (5 bases). Germline loops: CDR1 MDHEN, CDR2 SYDVKM. The CDR3 sequence is 12 residues long. Trimming pared 6 bases from V and 13 bases from J, leaving 15 bases between. The DNA of the CDR3 is TGTGCCAGCAGCCAATGGTACGGGGGACTGTTTTTT. It codes for CASSQWYGGLFF. The full variable domain, with the rest looked up from reference TRBV28 and TRBJ1-4, is DVKVTQSSRYLVKRTGEKVFLECVQDMDHENMFWYRQDPGLGLRLIYFSYDVKMKEKGDIPEGYSVSREKKERFSLILESASTNQTSMYLCASSQWYGGLFFGSGTQLSVL.

This clonotype came up a few times. The chain couples TRBV29-1 to TRBJ2-3; weak D call: TRBD2 (5 bases). In germline, CDR1 is SQVTM, CDR2 ANQGSEA. Trimming took off 4 bases at V and 4 bases at J, with 21 bases between the two ends. The CDR3 covers 16 residues. The CDR3 sequence is CSVVKDRTGRADTQYF. CDR3 coding DNA: TGCAGCGTTGTTAAGGATCGCACGGGGAGAGCAGATACGCAGTATTTT.

This clonotype was recorded only once. The chain links TRBV6-6 to TRBJ2-7; 7 positions match TRBD1. CDR1 and CDR2 (germline): MNHNY, SVGAGI (reference sequence). Losses at the gene ends were 6 bases for V and 6 bases for J; bases not matched to a gene: 11. The CDR3 has 14 amino acids. CDR3 bases: TGTGCCAGCAGCCGGGACCGAAGACAGGGCGAGCAGTACTTC. It encodes CASSRDRRQGEQYF.

This clonotype was detected many times. The V gene is TRBV19, the J gene TRBJ2-3, with D perhaps matching TRBD1 (6 bases). CDR1 LNHDA and CDR2 SQIVND come from the germline V gene (reference sequence). The CDR3 runs to 14 residues. V was trimmed by 3 bases and J by 4 bases, leaving 11 bases between them. In DNA form, the CDR3 reads TGTGCCAGTAGTATTACTGAGGGGGCAGATACGCAGTATTTT. Its protein is CASSITEGADTQYF.

The genes are TRBV19 and TRBJ2-5; 7 bases map to TRBD1. The CDR3 is made up of 13 amino acids. The V gene end was trimmed by 5 bases and the J gene end by 3 bases; junction bases not matched to a gene: 3. Germline CDR1 is LNHDA and CDR2 is SQIVND (reference sequence). The CDR3, as DNA: TGTGCCAGTAGTCCAGGGGGAGAAGAGACCCAGTACTTC. Its translation is CASSPGGEETQYF. The full variable domain, completed using reference TRBV19 and TRBJ2-5, is DGGITQSPKYLFRKEGQNVTLSCEQNLNHDAMYWYRQDPGQGLRLIYYSQIVNDFQKGDIAEGYSVSREKKESFPLTVTSAQKNPTAFYLCASSPGGEETQYFGPGTRLLVL.

This clonotype was recorded at least ten times. The rearrangement uses TRBV5-1 and TRBJ2-1; TRBD2 agrees at 12 bases. The V gene's germline CDR1 is SGHRS and CDR2 YFSETQ. V was pared by 5 bases and J by 8 bases, with 8 bases of the junction left unmatched. The CDR3 loop spans 15 amino acids. In nucleotides, the CDR3 is TGCGCCAGCAGTGCCTCTAGCGGGAGGGGGGATGAGCAGTTCTTC. Protein product: CASSASSGRGDEQFF.

The rearrangement uses TRBV5-4 and TRBJ1-5; D unclear. Germline-derived CDR1 and CDR2 are SGHNT and YYREEE (reference sequence). V gave up 0 bases and J gave up 4 bases, with 8 bases separating them. The CDR3 runs to 14 residues. DNA for the CDR3: TGTGCCAGCAGCTTGGCGGGGAGAAATCAGCCCCAGCATTTT. This codes for CASSLAGRNQPQHF. Based on the CDR3 plus reference TRBV5-4 and TRBJ1-5, the full variable domain is ETGVTQSPTHLIKTRGQQVTLRCSSQSGHNTVSWYQQALGQGPQFIFQYYREEENGRGNFPPRFSGLQFPNYSSELNVNALELDDSALYLCASSLAGRNQPQHFGDGTRLSIL.

This clonotype was detected many times. V gene TRBV3-1 combines with J gene TRBJ1-1; D call uncertain. The V end lost 1 base, the J end lost 1 base, and 16 bases lay between the germline ends. This CDR3 spans 17 amino acids. Germline CDR1 and CDR2: LGHDT and YNNKEL (reference sequence). CDR3 region: CASSQVAAVVGNTEAFF. Written as DNA, the CDR3 is TGTGCCAGCAGCCAAGTCGCAGCAGTTGTAGGGAACACTGAAGCTTTCTTT.

This clonotype was recorded many times. The chain has TRBV11-2 and TRBJ2-1, with a weak D call TRBD2 (6 bases). With 5 bases removed from V and 0 bases from J, the gap between germline ends came to 20 bases. The CDR3 extends over 18 amino acids. The germline V gene has CDR1 SGHAT and CDR2 FQNNGV. For the CDR3, the DNA is TGTGCCAGCAGCATTATAAACTCCGGGAGCAGCTCCTACAATGAGCAGTTCTTC. This translates into CASSIINSGSSSYNEQFF.

This clonotype appeared a few times. This chain connects TRBV5-1 to TRBJ2-3; D uncertain. The CDR3 is 13 amino acids. The V gene's germline CDR1 is SGHRS and CDR2 YFSETQ. Trimming left V 5 bases short and J 4 bases short, with 11 bases between. The CDR3 DNA is TGCGCCAGCAGGGACCTCCCGGCAGATACGCAGTATTTT. This translates into CASRDLPADTQYF.

The chain links TRBV11-2 to TRBJ2-1; no definite D call. This CDR3 is 15 amino acids long. Germline values: CDR1 SGHAT, CDR2 FQNNGV. Trimming cost V 5 bases and J 4 bases, with 15 bases left between them. In DNA, the CDR3 is TGTGCCAGCAGCCATCAGGCTAGGAGTTACAATGAGCAGTTCTTC. Its translation: CASSHQARSYNEQFF. The full variable domain, in which reference TRBV11-2 and TRBJ2-1 provide the parts outside the CDR3, is EAGVAQSPRYKIIEKRQSVAFWCNPISGHATLYWYQQILGQGPKLLIQFQNNGVVDDSQLPKDRFSAERLKGVDSTLKIQPAKLEDSAVYLCASSHQARSYNEQFFGPGTRLTVL.

This clonotype was found a few times. The chain's CDR3 is CASSTAGTANTGELFF. CDR3 nucleotides: TGTGCCAGCAGCACAGCCGGGACAGCGAACACCGGGGAGCTGTTTTTT. The chain links TRBV5-5 to TRBJ2-2; 7 bases are shared with TRBD1. CDR1 is SGHKS, CDR2 YYEKEE, per germline (reference sequence). The CDR3 is 16 amino acids. The trim removed 4 bases at V and 0 bases at J, leaving 6 bases unmatched.

On this clonotype: The junction does not match germline at one end; this may be a read error. The J gene is TRBJ2-5, the V gene TRBV5-5; no firm D call. This CDR3 is 13 amino acids long. Germline V gene sequence: CDR1 SGHKS, CDR2 YYEKEE (reference sequence). The CDR3 loop reads CASSLTSQGTQYF. Here the CDR3 DNA reads TGTGCCAGCAGCTTGACAAGTCAAGGGACCCAGTACTTC.

There are a few counts of this clonotype. This chain uses TRBV9 with TRBJ1-1; D is perhaps TRBD1 (6 bases). V lost 4 bases and J lost 3, with 19 bases in between. In germline, CDR1 is SGDLS, CDR2 YYNGEE. The CDR3 loop spans 16 amino acids. The CDR3 is CASSPRGGMYDTEAFF. The CDR3 DNA follows: TGTGCCAGCAGCCCCAGGGGTGGAATGTATGACACTGAAGCTTTCTTT.

This clonotype was counted only a few times. This chain links TRBV7-6 with TRBJ2-3, with D perhaps assigned TRBD1 or TRBD2 (5 bases each). CDR1 is SGHVS, CDR2 FNYEAQ, per germline. The V and J ends lost 6 bases and 4 bases respectively, with 23 bases between them. The CDR3 extends over 17 amino acids. This CDR3 is CASSLYPRAGRSDTQYF. Here the CDR3 DNA reads TGTGCCAGCAGTTTATACCCCCGGGCAGGGAGATCAGATACGCAGTATTTT.

Note on this clonotype: A much larger clone lies a single base off, so this may be a read error. The gene calls are TRBV10-3 and TRBJ1-4, with no clear D. CDR3 length: 12 amino acids. The V gene's germline CDR1 is ENHRY and CDR2 SYGVKD. The CDR3 region is CTIGRENEKLFF. The CDR3 bases are TGTACCATCGGGCGGGAAAATGAAAAACTGTTTTTT.

This clonotype was found a few times. The chain combines TRBV6-2 or TRBV6-3 with TRBJ2-1, with D tentatively TRBD2 (5 bases). The CDR3 runs 15 residues. V lost 6 bases and J lost 0, with 12 bases in between. CDR1 and CDR2 (germline): MNHEY, SVGEGT. The CDR3 loop reads CASRPSGSSYNEQFF. CDR3 nucleotides: TGTGCCAGCAGGCCGAGCGGAAGCTCCTACAATGAGCAGTTCTTC.

There are a few counts of this clonotype. The V gene is TRBV11-3, the J gene TRBJ2-3; weak D call: TRBD2 (5 bases). The CDR3 consists of 15 residues. CDR1 SGHNT and CDR2 YENEEA come from the germline V gene. The V end was cut by 4 bases, the J end by 2 bases, with 13 bases between. CDR3 coding DNA: TGTGCCAGCAGCTCCAGACTATCCTACACAGATACGCAGTATTTT. Protein product: CASSSRLSYTDTQYF. The variable domain in full, completed from reference TRBV11-3 and TRBJ2-3, reads EAGVVQSPRYKIIEKKQPVAFWCNPISGHNTLYWYLQNLGQGPELLIRYENEEAVDDSQLPKDRFSAERLKGVDSTLKIQPAELGDSAVYLCASSSRLSYTDTQYFGPGTRLTVL.

This clonotype was observed many times. The gene calls are TRBV5-5 and TRBJ2-7, with D unresolved. The CDR3 consists of 15 residues. Trimming removed 0 bases at V and 0 bases at J, with 10 bases between. Germline lookup yields CDR1 SGHKS and CDR2 YYEKEE (reference sequence). CDR3: CASSLVVTVSYEQYF. CDR3 in DNA: TGTGCCAGCAGCTTGGTGGTGACTGTCTCCTACGAGCAGTACTTC.

This clonotype was counted a few times. The genes are TRBV12-3 or TRBV12-4 and TRBJ2-3; D is possibly TRBD1 (5 bases). Trimming removed 2 bases from V and 2 bases from J, with 14 bases in between. The CDR3 runs 16 residues. The CDR3 sequence is CASSLRRKGNTDTQYF. The CDR3 DNA is TGTGCCAGCAGTTTACGTAGAAAGGGGAACACAGATACGCAGTATTTT.

The J gene is TRBJ2-1, the V gene TRBV25-1; D gene uncertain. The V end lost 7 bases, the J end lost 4 bases, and 11 bases lay between the germline ends. Germline CDR1 MGHDK, CDR2 SYGVNS. This CDR3 is built from 13 residues. CDR3 bases: TGTGCCAGCAAGGAGAACGGATACAATGAGCAGTTCTTC. Amino acid sequence: CASKENGYNEQFF.

The rearrangement uses TRBV6-2 or TRBV6-3 and TRBJ2-2; D is perhaps TRBD1 (6 bases). Germline lookup yields CDR1 MNHEY and CDR2 SVGEGT. The CDR3 runs 15 residues. V lost 6 bases and J lost 1, with 12 bases in between. CDR3 loop: CASRTGTLNTGELFF. CDR3 bases: TGTGCCAGCAGGACCGGGACACTGAACACCGGGGAGCTGTTTTTT.